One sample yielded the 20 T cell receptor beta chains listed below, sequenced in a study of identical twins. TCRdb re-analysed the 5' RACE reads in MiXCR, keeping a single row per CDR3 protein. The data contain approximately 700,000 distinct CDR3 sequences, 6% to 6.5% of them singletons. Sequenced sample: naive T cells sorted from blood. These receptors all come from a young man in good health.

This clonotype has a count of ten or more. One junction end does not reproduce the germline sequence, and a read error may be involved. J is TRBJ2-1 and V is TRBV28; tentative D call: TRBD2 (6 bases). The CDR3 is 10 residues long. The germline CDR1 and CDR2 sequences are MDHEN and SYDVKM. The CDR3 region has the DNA TGTGCCACCACCCCGGGAGTGAAGGGATTC. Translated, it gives CATTPGVKGF.

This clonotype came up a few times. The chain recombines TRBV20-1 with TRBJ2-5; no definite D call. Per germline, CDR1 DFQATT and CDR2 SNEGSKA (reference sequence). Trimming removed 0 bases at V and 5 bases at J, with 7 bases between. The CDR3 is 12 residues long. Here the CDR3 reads CSARDYDETQYF. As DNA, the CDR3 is TGCAGTGCTAGAGATTACGATGAGACCCAGTACTTC.

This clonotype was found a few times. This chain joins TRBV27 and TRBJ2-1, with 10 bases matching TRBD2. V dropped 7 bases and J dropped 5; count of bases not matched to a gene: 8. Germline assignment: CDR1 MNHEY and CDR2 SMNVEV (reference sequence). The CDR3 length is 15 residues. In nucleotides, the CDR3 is TGTGCCAGCAACCTAGCGGGAGTTGAAAACAATGAGCAGTTCTTC. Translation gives CASNLAGVENNEQFF.

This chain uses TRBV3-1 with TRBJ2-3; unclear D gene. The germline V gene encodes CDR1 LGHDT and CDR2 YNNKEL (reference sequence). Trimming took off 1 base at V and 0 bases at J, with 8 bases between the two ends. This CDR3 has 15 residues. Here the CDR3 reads CASSQGPRSTDTQYF. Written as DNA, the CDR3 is TGTGCCAGCAGCCAAGGCCCTAGGAGCACAGATACGCAGTATTTT.

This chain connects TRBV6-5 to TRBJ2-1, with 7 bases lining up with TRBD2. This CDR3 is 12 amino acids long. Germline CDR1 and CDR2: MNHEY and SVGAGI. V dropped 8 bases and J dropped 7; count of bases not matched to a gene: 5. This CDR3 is CASGGGINEQFF. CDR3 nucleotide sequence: TGTGCCAGCGGGGGGGGAATTAATGAGCAGTTCTTC.

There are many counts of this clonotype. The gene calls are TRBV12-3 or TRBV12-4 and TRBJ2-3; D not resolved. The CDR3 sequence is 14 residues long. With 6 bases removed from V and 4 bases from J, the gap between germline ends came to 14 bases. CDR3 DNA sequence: TGTGCCAGCAGCCCCGATAGGGTACCAGATACGCAGTATTTT. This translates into CASSPDRVPDTQYF.

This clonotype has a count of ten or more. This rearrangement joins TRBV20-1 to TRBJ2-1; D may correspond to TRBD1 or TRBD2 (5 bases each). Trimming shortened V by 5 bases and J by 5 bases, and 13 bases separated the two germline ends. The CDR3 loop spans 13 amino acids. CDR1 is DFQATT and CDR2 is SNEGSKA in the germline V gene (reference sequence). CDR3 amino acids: CSAPWDVNNEQFF. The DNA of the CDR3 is TGCAGTGCTCCTTGGGACGTTAACAATGAGCAGTTCTTC.

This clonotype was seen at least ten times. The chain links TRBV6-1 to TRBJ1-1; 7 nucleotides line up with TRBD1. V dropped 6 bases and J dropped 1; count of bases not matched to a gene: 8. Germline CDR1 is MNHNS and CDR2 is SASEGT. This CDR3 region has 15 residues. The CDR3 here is CASRFGRDRNTEAFF. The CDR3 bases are TGTGCCAGCAGGTTCGGAAGGGACAGGAACACTGAAGCTTTCTTT.

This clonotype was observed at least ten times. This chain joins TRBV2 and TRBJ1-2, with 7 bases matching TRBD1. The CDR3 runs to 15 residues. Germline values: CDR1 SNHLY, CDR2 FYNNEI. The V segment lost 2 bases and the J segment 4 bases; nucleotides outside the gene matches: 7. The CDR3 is CASSESTGLSYGYTF. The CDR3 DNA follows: TGTGCCAGCAGTGAATCGACAGGGTTATCCTATGGCTACACCTTC.

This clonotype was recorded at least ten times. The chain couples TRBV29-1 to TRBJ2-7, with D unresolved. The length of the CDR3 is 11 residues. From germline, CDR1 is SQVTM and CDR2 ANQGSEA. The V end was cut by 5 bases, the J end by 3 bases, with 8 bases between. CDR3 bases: TGCAGCGTTCCGGACGGCTACGAGCAGTACTTC. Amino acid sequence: CSVPDGYEQYF.

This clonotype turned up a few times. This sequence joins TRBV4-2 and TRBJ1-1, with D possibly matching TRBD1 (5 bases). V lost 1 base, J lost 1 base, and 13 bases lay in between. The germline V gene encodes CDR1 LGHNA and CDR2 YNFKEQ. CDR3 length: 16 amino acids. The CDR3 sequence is CASSQGTGLSNTEAFF. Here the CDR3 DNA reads TGTGCCAGCAGCCAAGGGACGGGACTCTCGAACACTGAAGCTTTCTTT.

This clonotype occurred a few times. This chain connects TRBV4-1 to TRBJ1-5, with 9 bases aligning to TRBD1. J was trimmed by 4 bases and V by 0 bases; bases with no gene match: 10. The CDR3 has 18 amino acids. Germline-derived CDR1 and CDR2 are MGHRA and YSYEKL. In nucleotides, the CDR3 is TGCGCCAGCAGCCAAGAGACAGGGGGACTGCTCGTTAATCAGCCCCAGCATTTT. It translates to CASSQETGGLLVNQPQHF.

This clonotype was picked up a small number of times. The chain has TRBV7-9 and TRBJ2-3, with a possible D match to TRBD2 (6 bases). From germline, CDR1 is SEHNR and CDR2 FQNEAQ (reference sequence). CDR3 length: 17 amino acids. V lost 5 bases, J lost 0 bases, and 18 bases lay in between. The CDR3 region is CASSPPPGSTSTDTQYF. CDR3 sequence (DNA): TGTGCCAGCAGCCCCCCTCCCGGGAGTACTAGCACAGATACGCAGTATTTT.

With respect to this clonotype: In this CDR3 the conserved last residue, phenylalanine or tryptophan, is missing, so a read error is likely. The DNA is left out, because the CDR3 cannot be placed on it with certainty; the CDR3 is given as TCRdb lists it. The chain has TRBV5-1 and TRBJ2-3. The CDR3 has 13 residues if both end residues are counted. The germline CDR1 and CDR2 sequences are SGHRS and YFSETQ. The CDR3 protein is CASSRMILDTQYK.

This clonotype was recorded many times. CDR3 DNA sequence: TGCGCCAGCAGCCCCGTGGGGAGCGGGAGGGATGACAATGAGCAGTTCTTC. This gives the protein CASSPVGSGRDDNEQFF. V usage is TRBV4-3 and J usage is TRBJ2-1, with 10 bases fitting TRBD2. CDR3 length: 17 residues. Germline V lookup: CDR1 LGHNA, CDR2 YSLEER. The V gene end was trimmed by 4 bases and the J gene end by 5 bases; junction bases not matched to a gene: 11.

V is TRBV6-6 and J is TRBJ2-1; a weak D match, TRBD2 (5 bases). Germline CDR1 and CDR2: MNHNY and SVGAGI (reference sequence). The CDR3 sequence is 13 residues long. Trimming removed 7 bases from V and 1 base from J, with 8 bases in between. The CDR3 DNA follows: TGTGCCAGCACGGGAATGTCCTACAATGAGCAGTTCTTC. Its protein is CASTGMSYNEQFF.

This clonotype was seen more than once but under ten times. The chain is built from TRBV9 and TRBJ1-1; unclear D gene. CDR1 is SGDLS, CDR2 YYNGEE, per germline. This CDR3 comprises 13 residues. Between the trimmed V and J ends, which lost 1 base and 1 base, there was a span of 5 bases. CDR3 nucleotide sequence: TGTGCCAGCAGCGTAATTTCGAACACTGAAGCTTTCTTT. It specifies CASSVISNTEAFF.

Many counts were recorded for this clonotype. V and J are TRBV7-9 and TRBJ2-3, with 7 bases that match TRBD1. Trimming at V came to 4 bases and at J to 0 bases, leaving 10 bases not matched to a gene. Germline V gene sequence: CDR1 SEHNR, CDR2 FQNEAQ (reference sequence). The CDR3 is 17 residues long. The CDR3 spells CASSSKRGQSSTDTQYF. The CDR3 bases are TGTGCCAGCAGCTCTAAAAGGGGGCAGTCTAGCACAGATACGCAGTATTTT.

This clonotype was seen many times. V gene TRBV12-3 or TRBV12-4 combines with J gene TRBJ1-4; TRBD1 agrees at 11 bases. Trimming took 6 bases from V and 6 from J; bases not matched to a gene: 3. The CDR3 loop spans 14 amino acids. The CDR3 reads CASRMGQGDEKLFF. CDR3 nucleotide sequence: TGTGCCAGCAGGATGGGACAGGGGGATGAAAAACTGTTTTTT.

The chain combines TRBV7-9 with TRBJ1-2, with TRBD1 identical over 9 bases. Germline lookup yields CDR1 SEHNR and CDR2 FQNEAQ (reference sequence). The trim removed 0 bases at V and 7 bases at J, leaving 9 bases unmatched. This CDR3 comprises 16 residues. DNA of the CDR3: TGTGCCAGCAGCTTAGCTCCGCCCGACAGGGGGATTGGCTACACCTTC. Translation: CASSLAPPDRGIGYTF.